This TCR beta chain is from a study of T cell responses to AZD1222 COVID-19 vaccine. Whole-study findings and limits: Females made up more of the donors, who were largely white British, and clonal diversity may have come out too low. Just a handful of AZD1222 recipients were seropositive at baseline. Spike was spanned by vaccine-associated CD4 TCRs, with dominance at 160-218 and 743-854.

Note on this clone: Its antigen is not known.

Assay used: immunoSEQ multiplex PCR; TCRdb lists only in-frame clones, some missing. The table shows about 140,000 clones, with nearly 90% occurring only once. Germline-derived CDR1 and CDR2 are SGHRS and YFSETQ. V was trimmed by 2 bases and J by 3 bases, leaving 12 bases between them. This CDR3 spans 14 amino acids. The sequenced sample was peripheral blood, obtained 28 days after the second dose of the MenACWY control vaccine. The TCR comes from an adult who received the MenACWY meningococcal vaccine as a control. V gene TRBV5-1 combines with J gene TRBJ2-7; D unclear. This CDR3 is CASSFVGGSYEQYF. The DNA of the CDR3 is TGCGCCAGCAGCTTTGTCGGCGGAAGCTACGAGCAGTACTTC.